This T cell receptor (beta chain) came from a study of cytomegalovirus exposure and HLA in healthy donors. General study findings and limits: Later work found that TCR association rates differed between HLA loci; DRB1 had the most and HLA-C the fewest.

The PCR used 60 Vbeta and 13 Jbeta primers. Using immunoSEQ multiplex PCR, the repertoire was profiled, and TCRdb retains in-frame clones only, with some absent. Here the sample spans approximately 210,000 clones, around 86% being singletons. As concerns this clone: Its target is unknown.

This CDR3 has 15 amino acids. The V segment lost 3 bases and the J segment 6 bases; nucleotides outside the gene matches: 8. Germline V CDR1 and CDR2: KGHSH, LQKENI. The chain is built from TRBV18 and TRBJ2-7; 10 bases agree with TRBD1. This clonotype was obtained from a woman aged 45-59 years in good health and CMV-seropositive. Material for sequencing was PBMCs. CDR3 in amino acids: CASSPSGTGEGEQYF. CDR3 DNA: TGTGCCAGCTCACCCTCCGGGACAGGGGAAGGCGAGCAGTACTTC.